The text below deals with one T cell receptor beta chain. Its binding antigen is unknown. No base qualities exist here, and no much larger clone lies one base off it. The data originate from a study of response to subunit inactivated influenza vaccine (dated by TCRdb to about 2018). About the full investigation: Deep quantitative T cell receptor repertoire profiling was used in the study to track responses to a trivalent subunit inactivated influenza vaccine.

Study-level results and caveats: The authors suggested that each seasonal influenza vaccination may recruit only a limited number of new T cells.

To prepare the library, RT-PCR was applied. Sequencing used an Illumina HiSeq 2500. TCRdb passed the public sequencing reads through fastp at Q25 and MiXCR, retaining productive beta sequences. Records with the same CDR3 protein are collapsed into one entry carrying the most frequent genes and DNA. The sample has about 780,000 distinct CDR3 sequences on record, 15% to 20% of them singletons. Of the sample, 11% is held by the ten largest clones. Relative to germline, V is 5 bases shorter and J is 3 bases shorter, with 10 bases between their ends. The CDR3 runs 13 residues from the cysteine to the phenylalanine. Only the CDR3 region is kept as DNA, spanning 39 bases read in frame from base 1. CDR1 and CDR2 (SEHNR, FQNEAQ) derive from the germline V gene (reference sequence).

The origin of this receptor is a man in his fifties who received an inactivated influenza vaccine. Donor details come from another sample of the same person, matched by shared clones. Specimen: PBMCs from blood, collected roughly 5 days after vaccination. Rearrangement joined TRBV7-9 to TRBJ2-5; the D gene remains uncertain. The CDR3 reads CASSPTLKETQYF. The nucleotide sequence is given as TGTGCCAGCAGCCCTACCCTCAAAGAGACCCAGTACTTC.